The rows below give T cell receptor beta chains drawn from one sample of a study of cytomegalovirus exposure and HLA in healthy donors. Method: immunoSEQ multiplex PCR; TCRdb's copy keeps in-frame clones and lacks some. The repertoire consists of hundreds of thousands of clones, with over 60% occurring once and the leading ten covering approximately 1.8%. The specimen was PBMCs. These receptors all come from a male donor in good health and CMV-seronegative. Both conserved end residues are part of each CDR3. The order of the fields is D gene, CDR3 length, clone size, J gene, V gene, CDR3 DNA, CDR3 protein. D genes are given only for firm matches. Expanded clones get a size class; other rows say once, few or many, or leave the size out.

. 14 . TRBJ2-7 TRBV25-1 TGTGCCAGCAGTGAGCAGGGCTTTCCCCTGGAGCAGTACTTC CASSEQGFPLEQYF
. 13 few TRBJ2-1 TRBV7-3 TGTGCCAGCAGCTTATCCTCGGGGGTTGTGCAGTTCTTC CASSLSSGVVQFF
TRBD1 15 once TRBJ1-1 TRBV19 TGTGCCAGTACTTCACCGAGGACAGGCTACCTTGAAGCTTTCTTT CASTSPRTGYLEAFF
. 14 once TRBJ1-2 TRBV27 TGTGCCAGCAGTTTTGGAGGAGCGAGCTATGGCTACACCTTC CASSFGGASYGYTF
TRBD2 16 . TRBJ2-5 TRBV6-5 TGTGCCAGCAGTTACTCGGGGACTAGGTATTTGGAGACCCAGTACTTC CASSYSGTRYLETQYF
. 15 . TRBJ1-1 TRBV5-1 TGCGCCAGCAGCTTCCGGCAGGCTGGCGACACTGAAGCTTTCTTT CASSFRQAGDTEAFF
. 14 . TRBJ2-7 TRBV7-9 TGTGCCAGCAGCTTAGCATTGGAGCGGGACAAGCAGTACTTC CASSLALERDKQYF
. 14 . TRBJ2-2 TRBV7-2 TGTGCCAGCAGCTTAGATTCCGGGACCGGGGAGCTGTTTTTT CASSLDSGTGELFF
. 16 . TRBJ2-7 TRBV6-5 TGTGCCAGCAGTTACGGATCCTCACAGGTCTCCTACGAGCAGTACTTC CASSYGSSQVSYEQYF
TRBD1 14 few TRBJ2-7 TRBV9 TGTGCCAGCAGCGCGGGACAGGGTAAGTCCGAGCAGTACTTC CASSAGQGKSEQYF
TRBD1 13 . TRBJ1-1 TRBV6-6 TGTGCCAGCAGTGGACAGGTGAACACTGAAGCTTTCTTT CASSGQVNTEAFF
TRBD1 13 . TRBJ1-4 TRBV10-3 TGTGCCATTGGGACAGCGATTAATGAAAAACTGTTTTTT CAIGTAINEKLFF
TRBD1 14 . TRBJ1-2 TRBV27 TGTGCCAGCAGTCCCGGACAGGTTAACTATGGCTACACCTTC CASSPGQVNYGYTF
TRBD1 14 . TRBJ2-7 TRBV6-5 TGTGCCAGCAGAAGACAGGGGGCCTCCTACGAGCAGTACTTC CASRRQGASYEQYF
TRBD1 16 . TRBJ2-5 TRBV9 TGTGCCAGCAGCACGACCCCCACAGGGGGCCAAGAGACCCAGTACTTC CASSTTPTGGQETQYF
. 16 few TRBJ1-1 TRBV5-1 TGCGCCAGCAGCTTGGAGGGCAGGGGTTTGAACACTGAAGCTTTCTTT CASSLEGRGLNTEAFF
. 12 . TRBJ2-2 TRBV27 TGTGCCAGCAGTTTCTTCCCCGGGGAGCTGTTTTTT CASSFFPGELFF
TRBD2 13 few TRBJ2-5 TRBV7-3 TGTGCCAGCAGCTTACAGCGGGGAGAGACCCAGTACTTC CASSLQRGETQYF
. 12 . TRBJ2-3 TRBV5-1 TGCGCCAGCAGCTTGGGAGAGGGGGCGCAGTATTTT CASSLGEGAQYF
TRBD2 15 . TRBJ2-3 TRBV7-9 TGTGCCAGCAGCCAGGCGGGGGTGAGGACAGATACGCAGTATTTT CASSQAGVRTDTQYF
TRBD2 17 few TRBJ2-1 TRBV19 TGTGCCTCCATAGAGGGACTTGCGGGAGGAGGTAACAATGAGCAGTTCTTC CASIEGLAGGGNNEQFF
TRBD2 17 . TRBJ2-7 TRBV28 TGTGCCAGCAGTTCAACGGTCACCGGGACTAGCGGTTACGAGCAGTACTTC CASSSTVTGTSGYEQYF
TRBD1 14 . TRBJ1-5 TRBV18 TGTGCCAGCTCACCAACAGGGGCCCAGGTGCCCCAGCATTTT CASSPTGAQVPQHF
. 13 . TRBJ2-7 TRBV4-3 TGCGCCAGCAGCTATCGCGTTGGTTACGAGCAGTACTTC CASSYRVGYEQYF
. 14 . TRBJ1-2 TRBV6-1 TGTGCCAGCAGTGAAGGGCGACAGGTGTTTGGCTACACCTTC CASSEGRQVFGYTF
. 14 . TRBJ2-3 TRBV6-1 TGTGCCAGCAGTGAAGCGCACAGGGCGGATACGCAGTATTTT CASSEAHRADTQYF
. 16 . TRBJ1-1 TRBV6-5 TGTGCCAGCAGTTACGACACCTGGGGCATGAACACTGAAGCTTTCTTT CASSYDTWGMNTEAFF
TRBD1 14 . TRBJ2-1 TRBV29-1 TGCAGCGTTACCGGGACAGGAACTTACAATGAGCAGTTCTTC CSVTGTGTYNEQFF
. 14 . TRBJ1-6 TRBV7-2 TGTGCCAGCAGCTTAGACAGGTGGAATTCACCCCTCCACTTT CASSLDRWNSPLHF
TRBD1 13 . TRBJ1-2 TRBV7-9 TGTGCCAGCACCGCGACAGGGACTTATGGCTACACCTTC CASTATGTYGYTF
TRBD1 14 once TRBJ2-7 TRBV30 TGTGCCTGGAGTCCCCCAGGGGGCTCCTACGAGCAGTACTTC CAWSPPGGSYEQYF
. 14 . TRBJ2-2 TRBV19 TGTGCCAGTAGTCGGGTGGGTCCAAGCGGGGAGCTGTTTTTT CASSRVGPSGELFF
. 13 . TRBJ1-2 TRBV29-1 TGCAGCGTTGGGCCTAGGGAGCCCGGTGGCTACACCTTC CSVGPREPGGYTF
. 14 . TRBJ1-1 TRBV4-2 TGTGCCAGCAGCCAACTTTTATCGAACACTGAAGCTTTCTTT CASSQLLSNTEAFF
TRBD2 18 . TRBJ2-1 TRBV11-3 TGTGCCAGCAGCCCCGGCTCTTTAGCGGGAGGGTTTAACAATGAGCAGTTCTTC CASSPGSLAGGFNNEQFF
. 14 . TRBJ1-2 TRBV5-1 TGCGCCAGCAGTGAGGGAGTAGACAACTATGGCTACACCTTC CASSEGVDNYGYTF
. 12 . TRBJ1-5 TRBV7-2 TGTGCCAGCAGCTTATGGAGCCAGCCCCAGCATTTT CASSLWSQPQHF
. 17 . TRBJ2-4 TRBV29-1 TGCAGCGTTGCCCAGGGACACGACTTTCTAGCCAAAAACATTCAGTACTTC CSVAQGHDFLAKNIQYF
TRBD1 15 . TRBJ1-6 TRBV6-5 TGTGCCAGCAGCAGGGGGCTGACAGTTTATTCACCCCTCCACTTT CASSRGLTVYSPLHF
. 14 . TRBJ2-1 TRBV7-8 TGTGCCAGCAGCTTACCAGGCGTTTACAATGAGCAGTTCTTC CASSLPGVYNEQFF
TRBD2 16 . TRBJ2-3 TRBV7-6 TGTGCCAGCAGCTTAGAGGTTAGCGGGGCTACAGATACGCAGTATTTT CASSLEVSGATDTQYF
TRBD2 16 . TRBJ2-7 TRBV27 TGTGCCAGCAGTTGGGGACTAGCCCTCAGCTCCTACGAGCAGTACTTC CASSWGLALSSYEQYF